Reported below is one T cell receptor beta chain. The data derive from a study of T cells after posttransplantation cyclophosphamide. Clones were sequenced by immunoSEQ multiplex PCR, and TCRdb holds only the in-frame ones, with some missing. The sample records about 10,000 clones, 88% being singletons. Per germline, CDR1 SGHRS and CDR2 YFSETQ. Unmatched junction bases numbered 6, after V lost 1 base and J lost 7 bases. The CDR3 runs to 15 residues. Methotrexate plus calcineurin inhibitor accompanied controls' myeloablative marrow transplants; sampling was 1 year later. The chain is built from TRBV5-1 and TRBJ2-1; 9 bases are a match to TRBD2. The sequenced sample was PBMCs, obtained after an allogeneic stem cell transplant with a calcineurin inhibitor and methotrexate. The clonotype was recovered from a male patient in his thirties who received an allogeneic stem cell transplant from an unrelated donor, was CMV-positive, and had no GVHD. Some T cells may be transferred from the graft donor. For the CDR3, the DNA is TGCGCCAGCAGCTTGAGGGGCGGGAGGGGGAATGAGCAGTTCTTC. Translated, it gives CASSLRGGRGNEQFF.